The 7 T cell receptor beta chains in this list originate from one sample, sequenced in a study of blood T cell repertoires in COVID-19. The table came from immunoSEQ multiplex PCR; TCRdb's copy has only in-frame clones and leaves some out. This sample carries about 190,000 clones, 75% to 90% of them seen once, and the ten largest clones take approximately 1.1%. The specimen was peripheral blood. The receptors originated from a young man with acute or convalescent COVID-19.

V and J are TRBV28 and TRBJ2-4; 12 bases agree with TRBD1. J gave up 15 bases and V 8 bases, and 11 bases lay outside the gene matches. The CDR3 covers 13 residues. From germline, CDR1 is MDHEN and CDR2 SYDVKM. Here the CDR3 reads CASLARDRGLLYF. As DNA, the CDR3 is TGTGCCAGCCTGGCCCGGGACAGGGGGCTCCTGTACTTC.

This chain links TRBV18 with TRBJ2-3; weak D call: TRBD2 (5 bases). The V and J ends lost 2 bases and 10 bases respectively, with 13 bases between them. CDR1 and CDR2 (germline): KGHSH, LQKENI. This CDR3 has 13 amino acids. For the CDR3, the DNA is TGTGCCAGCTCACCAACAGCGGACTCCGCGCAGTATTTT. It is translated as CASSPTADSAQYF.

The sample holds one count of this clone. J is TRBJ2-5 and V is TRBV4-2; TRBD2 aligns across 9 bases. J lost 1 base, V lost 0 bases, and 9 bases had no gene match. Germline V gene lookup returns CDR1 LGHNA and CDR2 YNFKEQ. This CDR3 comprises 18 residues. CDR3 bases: TGTGCCAGCAGCCAAGAAAAAGGTAGCGGGGGAGGCCAAGAGACCCAGTACTTC. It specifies CASSQEKGSGGGQETQYF.

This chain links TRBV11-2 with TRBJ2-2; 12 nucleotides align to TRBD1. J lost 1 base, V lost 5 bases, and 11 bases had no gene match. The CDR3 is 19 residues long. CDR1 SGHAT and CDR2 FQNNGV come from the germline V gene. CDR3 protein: CASSLGPGQGAMNTGELFF. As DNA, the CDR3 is TGTGCCAGCAGCCTTGGACCGGGACAGGGGGCGATGAACACCGGGGAGCTGTTTTTT.

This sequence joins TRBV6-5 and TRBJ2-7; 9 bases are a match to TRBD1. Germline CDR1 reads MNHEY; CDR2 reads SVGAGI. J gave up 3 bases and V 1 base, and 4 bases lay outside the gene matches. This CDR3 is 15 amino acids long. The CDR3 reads CASSYLRQGDYEQYF. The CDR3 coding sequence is TGTGCCAGCAGTTACTTAAGACAGGGGGACTACGAGCAGTACTTC.

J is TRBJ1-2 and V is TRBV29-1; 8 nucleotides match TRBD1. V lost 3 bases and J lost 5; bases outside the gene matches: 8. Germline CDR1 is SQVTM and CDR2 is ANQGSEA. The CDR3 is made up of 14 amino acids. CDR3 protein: CSVDGQGAGYGYTF. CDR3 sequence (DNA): TGCAGCGTTGACGGGCAGGGGGCTGGGTATGGCTACACCTTC.

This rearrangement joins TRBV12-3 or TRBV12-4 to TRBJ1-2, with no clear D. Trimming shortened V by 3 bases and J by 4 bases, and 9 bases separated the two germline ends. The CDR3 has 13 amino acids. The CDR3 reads CASSLGSPYGYTF. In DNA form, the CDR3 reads TGTGCCAGCAGTTTGGGCAGCCCCTATGGCTACACCTTC.